This TCR beta chain was sequenced in a study of blood T cell repertoires in COVID-19. The assay was immunoSEQ multiplex PCR, and TCRdb's table has in-frame clones only and misses some. The repertoire has 250,000 to 300,000 clones, around 84% of them found once; the top ten carry over 4%. Points on this clone: The DNA is left out, because the CDR3 cannot be placed on it with certainty; the CDR3 is given as TCRdb lists it.

The sequencing sample was made of PBMCs or T cells enriched from blood (not recorded which). The sequence was obtained from a man aged 35-49 years who had been exposed to COVID-19.

CDR3: CSVGPGQPYGYTF. This chain links TRBV29-1 with TRBJ1-2; the D call in the table, TRBD1, was not verified against the DNA. Counting both end residues, the CDR3 totals 13 amino acids. Germline CDR1 SQVTM, CDR2 ANQGSEA.